This T cell receptor (beta chain) stems from a study of metastatic and nonmetastatic thyroid tumors. TCRdb reanalyzed the PCR reads via MiXCR. Found here are tens of thousands of clones, over 10% of them singletons; the top ten hold roughly 23%. Ahead of thyroid surgery, no patient had received treatment of any kind. The CDR3 has 14 amino acids. The germline gives CDR1 SGHNT, CDR2 YYREEE (reference sequence). Trimming removed 4 bases at V and 6 bases at J, with 15 bases between. The chain is built from TRBV5-4 and TRBJ2-3; tentatively, D is TRBD2 (6 bases). Sample: blood. The source of this sequence is a female donor with papillary thyroid cancer or a benign thyroid nodule (not recorded which). Some clones in this sample may be carry-over from other donors' samples. In DNA form, the CDR3 reads TGTGCCAGCAGCCCCGAGCGTGGGGGGGATACGCAGTATTTT. This sequence encodes CASSPERGGDTQYF.